Following are 12 T cell receptor beta chains from one sample sequenced in a study of cytomegalovirus exposure and HLA in healthy donors. PCR involved 60 Vbeta and 13 Jbeta primers. The table came from immunoSEQ multiplex PCR; TCRdb's copy has only in-frame clones and leaves some out. The sample lists 100,000 to 150,000 clones, more than 65% occurring once. The sample comprised PBMCs. The receptors stem from a woman in her sixties in good health and CMV-seropositive.

This sequence joins TRBV6-4 and TRBJ1-2, with 7 bases lining up with TRBD1. The V and J ends lost 9 bases and 8 bases, in that order; junction bases with no gene match: 12. The CDR3 totals 13 residues. Germline V lookup: CDR1 MRHNA, CDR2 SNTAGT. The CDR3 reads CARKGGGTVGYTF. CDR3 sequence (DNA): TGTGCCAGGAAGGGGGGTGGGACAGTAGGCTACACCTTC.

This clone was recorded once. The chain links TRBV7-2 to TRBJ2-3; TRBD1 might be the D (5 bases). CDR3 length: 12 residues. Germline V gene sequence: CDR1 SGHTA, CDR2 FQGNSA. V shed 5 bases and J shed 12 bases, with 15 bases lying between them. The DNA for the CDR3 is TGTGCCAGCAGCGGCTGGGGCGATGATCAGTATTTT. Its translation: CASSGWGDDQYF.

This chain uses TRBV11-2 with TRBJ2-2; D is unresolved. The germline V gene has CDR1 SGHAT and CDR2 FQNNGV. V gave up 5 bases and J gave up 8 bases, with 9 bases separating them. The CDR3 loop spans 12 amino acids. The CDR3 here is CASSAVEGELFF. In DNA form, the CDR3 reads TGTGCCAGCAGCGCCGTTGAGGGGGAGCTGTTTTTT.

The V call is TRBV11-2, the J call TRBJ1-1; D uncertain. The germline V and J ends were trimmed by 5 bases and 1 base, with 11 bases remaining between them. CDR1 is SGHAT and CDR2 is FQNNGV in the germline V gene. The CDR3 covers 14 residues. The CDR3 loop reads CASSGRLKNTEAFF. The CDR3 bases are TGTGCCAGCAGCGGTAGACTGAAGAACACTGAAGCTTTCTTT.

J is TRBJ1-2 and V is TRBV7-9, with 12 bases that match TRBD1. V shed 5 bases and J 5 bases; nucleotides not matched to a gene: 6. The CDR3 contains 15 residues. Germline V gene lookup returns CDR1 SEHNR and CDR2 FQNEAQ (reference sequence). CDR3 DNA sequence: TGTGCCAGCAGCCCGGGACAGGGGGCGCTTTATGGCTACACCTTC. This sequence encodes CASSPGQGALYGYTF.

The chain has TRBV5-6 and TRBJ1-1; 9 nucleotides line up with TRBD1. This CDR3 region has 14 residues. Germline assignment: CDR1 SGHDT and CDR2 YYEEEE. V lost 2 bases to trimming and J lost 5 bases; unmatched junction nucleotides: 4. In DNA form, the CDR3 reads TGTGCCAGCAGCTTAGACAGGGGGTCGACTGAAGCTTTCTTT. This codes for CASSLDRGSTEAFF.

The J gene is TRBJ2-5, the V gene TRBV2; D remains ambiguous. This CDR3 has 13 residues. V lost 2 bases to trimming and J lost 1 base, with 5 bases between them. From germline, CDR1 is SNHLY and CDR2 FYNNEI. CDR3 in amino acids: CASSEHSQETQYF. As DNA, the CDR3 is TGTGCCAGCAGTGAACACAGCCAAGAGACCCAGTACTTC.

A single count supports this clone. The identical CDR3 is also encoded by other nucleotide sequences in the sample. The gene calls are TRBV5-1 and TRBJ1-1; tentative D call: TRBD1 (6 bases). Looked up from germline, CDR1 is SGHRS and CDR2 is YFSETQ. This CDR3 region has 13 residues. V gave up 2 bases and J gave up 1 base, with 6 bases separating them. The CDR3 sequence is CASSLGGNTEAFF. The CDR3 DNA reads TGCGCCAGCAGCTTAGGGGGGAACACTGAAGCTTTCTTT.

The chain links TRBV2 to TRBJ2-5; 7 bases agree with TRBD1. Gene TRBJ2-7 matches the end of the DNA better, so the J call may be wrong. This CDR3 has 12 amino acids. Germline V gene data show CDR1 as SNHLY and CDR2 as FYNNEI. The CDR3 reads CASSTPGGEQYF. The CDR3 bases are TGTGCCAGCAGCACCCCAGGGGGCGAGCAGTACTTC.

There are a few counts of this clone. The chain recombines TRBV15 with TRBJ2-5; D is unclear. The CDR3 totals 18 residues. Between the trimmed V and J ends, which lost 1 base and 6 bases, there was a span of 24 bases. Germline CDR1 is LNHNV and CDR2 is YYDKDF (reference sequence). CDR3 loop: CATSRVSFEDLARKTQYF. CDR3 coding DNA: TGTGCCACCAGCAGAGTATCATTCGAGGATTTGGCTCGTAAGACCCAGTACTTC.

The rearrangement uses TRBV28 and TRBJ1-3; unclear D gene. This CDR3 is 15 amino acids long. The V gene lost 5 bases and the J gene lost 4 bases, with 15 bases spanning the gap. Per the germline V gene, CDR1 is MDHEN and CDR2 is SYDVKM. The CDR3 coding sequence is TGTGCCAGCAGTCCCCGGAGTACGGGGGGAAACACCATATATTTT. Its protein product is CASSPRSTGGNTIYF.

The chain is built from TRBV7-9 and TRBJ1-1; no clear D. Germline CDR1 SEHNR, CDR2 FQNEAQ (reference sequence). V lost 1 base and J lost 1, with 10 bases in between. The CDR3 covers 15 residues. CDR3 region: CASSLEGRQNTEAFF. CDR3 coding DNA: TGTGCCAGCAGCTTAGAAGGGAGACAGAACACTGAAGCTTTCTTT.